This is a list of T cell receptor beta chains from one sample in a study of response to subunit inactivated influenza vaccine. One entry per CDR3 protein results from TCRdb running MiXCR on the RT-PCR reads. The sample includes about 540,000 distinct CDR3 sequences, around a quarter of them seen just once. These same data were also listed under a study on T cells expressing NK-cell markers.

This material consisted of CD4+ T cells sorted from PBMCs, taken roughly 13 days after vaccination. These receptors all stem from a man in his fifties or sixties who received an inactivated influenza vaccine. The CDR3 runs from the conserved cysteine through the conserved F or W. D genes are given only for firm matches. Clone size, where shown, is once, few, many, or a class for clones that have expanded.

>.|TRBJ1-4|TRBV7-2|TRBD1
TGTGCCAGCAGCTCCTTGGGACAGGGAGTTGAAAAACTGTTTTTT
CASSSLGQGVEKLFF
>.|TRBJ2-1|TRBV4-2|TRBD2
TGTGCCATGGGCCCCGGGCTAGCGGGAAACTACAATGAGCAGTTCTTC
CAMGPGLAGNYNEQFF
>few|TRBJ1-4|TRBV4-3|.
TGCGCCAGCAGCCAGGAATGGCGGGGCTCCACCGAAAAACTGTTTTTT
CASSQEWRGSTEKLFF
>few|TRBJ2-3|TRBV29-1|.
TGCAGCGTTGAAGATTTACTCACAGATACGCAGTATTTT
CSVEDLLTDTQYF
>.|TRBJ2-7|TRBV7-2|TRBD1
TGTGCCAGCAGCTTCGACAGGGACTCCTACGAGCAGTACTTC
CASSFDRDSYEQYF
>few|TRBJ2-1|TRBV20-1|TRBD2
TGCAGTGCTAGAGAGTTCCAGCGGGGGGGGTCGGTTGACCAGTTCTTC
CSAREFQRGGSVDQFF
>.|TRBJ2-7|TRBV7-2|TRBD2
TGTGCCAGCAGCGGCCGACTAGCGAATCGCTCCTACGAGCAGTACTTC
CASSGRLANRSYEQYF
>few|TRBJ1-3|TRBV12-3/TRBV12-4|.
TGTGCCAGCAGTTCCAGGGAGAGCTCTGGAAACACCATATATTTT
CASSSRESSGNTIYF
>.|TRBJ2-1|TRBV4-3|.
TGCGCCAGCAGCAAGGACCGTTATGAGCAGTTCTTC
CASSKDRYEQFF
>.|TRBJ2-5|TRBV7-2|.
TGTGCCAGCAGCTTATCCCTTTTGGAGACCCAGTACTTC
CASSLSLLETQYF
>few|TRBJ2-3|TRBV7-3|.
TGTGCCAGCAGCACTCAGGGAACAGATACGCAGTATTTT
CASSTQGTDTQYF
>many|TRBJ1-2|TRBV20-1|.
TGCAGTGCTAGAGATCGGGCAGCTTCTTACACCTTC
CSARDRAASYTF
>few|TRBJ2-3|TRBV3-1|.
TGTGCCAGCAGCCAAGGGCGGACCACAGATACGCAGTATTTT
CASSQGRTTDTQYF
>.|TRBJ1-5|TRBV2|.
TGTGCCAGCAGTGAGACACATAGCAATCAGCCCCAGCATTTT
CASSETHSNQPQHF
>few|TRBJ2-4|TRBV20-1|.
TGCAGTGCTACTTACAGGGATCGCCAAAACATTCAGTACTTC
CSATYRDRQNIQYF
>.|TRBJ2-2|TRBV12-3/TRBV12-4|.
TGTGCCAGCAGTTTCAACAGGGCCACCGGGGAGCTGTTTTTT
CASSFNRATGELFF
>.|TRBJ2-1|TRBV6-2/TRBV6-3|TRBD2
TGTGCCAGCGTACTAGCGGGAGGGTCCTACAATGAGCAGTTCTTC
CASVLAGGSYNEQFF
>.|TRBJ2-1|TRBV18|.
TGTGCCAGCTCTCTCGGGGACCCAACAATTGAGCAGTTCTTC
CASSLGDPTIEQFF
>.|TRBJ1-2|TRBV5-1|.
TGCGCCAGCAGCAGGGAAGCTAACTATGGCTACACCTTC
CASSREANYGYTF
>.|TRBJ2-5|TRBV6-5|TRBD2
TGTGCCAGCAGTTACTCGGGACTAGCGGGAGTGGAGACCCAGTACTTC
CASSYSGLAGVETQYF
>few|TRBJ1-5|TRBV20-1|.
TGCAGTGCTAAAACCCGGGCGGGAGTGAATCAGCCCCAGCATTTT
CSAKTRAGVNQPQHF
>few|TRBJ2-7|TRBV2|.
TGTGCCAGCAGTGAGGGCAGGGCCTCCTACGAGCAGTACTTC
CASSEGRASYEQYF
>many|TRBJ2-1|TRBV12-3/TRBV12-4|TRBD1
TGTGCCAGCACCAGACAGGGAAATGAGCAGTTCTTC
CASTRQGNEQFF
>.|TRBJ2-7|TRBV20-1|TRBD1
TGCAGTGGGGGACAGGGAGACTCCTACGAGCAGTACTTC
CSGGQGDSYEQYF
>few|TRBJ2-2|TRBV7-2|TRBD2
TGTGCCAGCAGCTTCCTTAGCGGGGGGGCAAACGGGGAGCTGTTTTTT
CASSFLSGGANGELFF
>.|TRBJ1-2|TRBV20-1|.
TGCAGTGCTAGGCCCGACAGCCCGGCCCAGGGCTACACCTTC
CSARPDSPAQGYTF
>.|TRBJ2-5|TRBV7-8|.
TGTGCCAGCAGCTCCCTGACTGTACAAGAGACCCAGTACTTC
CASSSLTVQETQYF
>few|TRBJ1-4|TRBV7-2|TRBD1
TGTGCCAGCAGGAACCGGGACAGTGATAATGAAAAACTGTTTTTT
CASRNRDSDNEKLFF
>few|TRBJ1-5|TRBV24-1|.
TGTGCCACCAGTGGGACAGTTAGCAATCAGCCCCAGCATTTT
CATSGTVSNQPQHF
>.|TRBJ2-7|TRBV24-1|.
TGTGCCACCAGTGATTCGTCCTACGAGCAGTACTTC
CATSDSSYEQYF
>.|TRBJ1-2|TRBV9|.
TGTGCCAGCAGCCCCTTAGTCGGGAACTATGGCTACACCTTC
CASSPLVGNYGYTF
>.|TRBJ1-4|TRBV7-9|.
TGTGCCAGCAGCTTAGGAGGGGCTCTTAATGAAAAACTGTTTTTT
CASSLGGALNEKLFF
>few|TRBJ2-1|TRBV5-6|TRBD2
TGTGCCAGCAGCTCGAGGACTAGCGGGAGACTGGGTGAGCAGTTCTTC
CASSSRTSGRLGEQFF
>few|TRBJ2-5|TRBV4-2|.
TGTGCCAGCAGCCAAGAAGGGTCTGGGGTAGGGGAGACCCAGTACTTC
CASSQEGSGVGETQYF
>few|TRBJ1-1|TRBV11-3|.
TGTGCCAGGGCGGCCAGGCGGAACACTGAAGCTTTCTTT
CARAARRNTEAFF
>.|TRBJ2-6|TRBV5-1|.
TGCGCCAGCAGCACTACGGCTGGGGCCAACGTCCTGACTTTC
CASSTTAGANVLTF
>.|TRBJ2-1|TRBV29-1|TRBD2
TGCAGCGTTGAAGATAGACTAGCGGGAGCCTACAATGAGCAGTTCTTC
CSVEDRLAGAYNEQFF
>.|TRBJ2-7|TRBV7-2|.
TGTGTCAGCAGCTTAGTCTCCGGGAGAGATAAGTCCTACGAGCAGTACTTC
CVSSLVSGRDKSYEQYF
>.|TRBJ2-3|TRBV12-3/TRBV12-4|.
TGTGCCAGCAGCCTGGACAGCCATACGCAGTATTTT
CASSLDSHTQYF
>few|TRBJ2-1|TRBV5-1|TRBD1
TGCGCCAGCAGAGAGACAGGGAGCTCCTACAATGAGCAGTTCTTC
CASRETGSSYNEQFF
>few|TRBJ2-7|TRBV5-5|.
TGTGCCAGCAGCGATCGACACCTGAGCTCCTACGAGCAGTACTTC
CASSDRHLSSYEQYF
>.|TRBJ2-7|TRBV12-3/TRBV12-4|TRBD2
TGTGCCAGCAGTCTCCCCGTGGGCGGGAGACACGAGCAGTACTTC
CASSLPVGGRHEQYF
>.|TRBJ1-1|TRBV3-1|TRBD1
TGTGCCAGCAGCCAAGAGGGGACAGGGAACACTGAAGCTTTCTTT
CASSQEGTGNTEAFF
>.|TRBJ2-3|TRBV5-1|.
TGCGCCAGCAGCCCGCCTAGGCTTCCTAGCACAGATACGCAGTATTTT
CASSPPRLPSTDTQYF
>.|TRBJ2-5|TRBV29-1|TRBD1
TGCAGCGTTGACACAGGGGGCTGGTACGCAGAGACCCAGTACTTC
CSVDTGGWYAETQYF
>.|TRBJ2-5|TRBV2|.
TGTGCCAGCAGTCGGCAGCCTACTCAAGAGACCCAGTACTTC
CASSRQPTQETQYF
>few|TRBJ1-2|TRBV10-3|.
TGTGCCATCAGTGACACAGTCGGAGAGGGTGGCTATGGCTACACCTTC
CAISDTVGEGGYGYTF
>few|TRBJ2-3|TRBV12-3/TRBV12-4|.
TGTGCCAGCGGGGGCGAGACCCGAGGGGGGGGGACGCAGTATTTT
CASGGETRGGGTQYF
>few|TRBJ2-4|TRBV6-5|.
TGTGCCAGCAGTTATTTTGGAGGGGGAGGGGGTATGAACGGTCAGTACTTC
CASSYFGGGGGMNGQYF
>.|TRBJ2-2|TRBV5-1|TRBD1
TGCGCCAGCAGCTGGGGACAGGGGAAAGGCGGGGAGCTGTTTTTT
CASSWGQGKGGELFF
>few|TRBJ2-4|TRBV20-1|.
TGCAGTGCTAGAGGATTAGCCAAAAACATTCAGTACTTC
CSARGLAKNIQYF
>few|TRBJ1-2|TRBV7-2|TRBD1
TGTGCCAGCAGATCGACAGGGGGCGCTTTCTATGGCTACACCTTC
CASRSTGGAFYGYTF
>few|TRBJ1-2|TRBV6-1|.
TGTGCCAGCAGTGCAGGACAGCTCTATGGCTACACCTTC
CASSAGQLYGYTF
>.|TRBJ2-1|TRBV24-1|.
TGTGCCACCAGTGATCCCGTGGCTCAGCAGTTCTTC
CATSDPVAQQFF
>few|TRBJ2-2|TRBV20-1|.
TGCAGTGCTAGAGTTTTCTTGACTGCTCAGGGTGCGAACACCGGGGAGCTGTTTTTT
CSARVFLTAQGANTGELFF
>few|TRBJ1-6|TRBV4-3|.
TGCGCCAGCAGCCAAGATCGATCCAGCTATAATTCACCCCTCCACTTT
CASSQDRSSYNSPLHF
>few|TRBJ1-4|TRBV10-3|.
TGTGCCACCTTAGACAGAATTAATGAAAAACTGTTTTTT
CATLDRINEKLFF